A single T cell receptor beta chain is shown here with its context. The CDR3 extends 3 residues past the end of the read, so its final part is completed from the germline J gene. The CDR3 loop spans 16 amino acids. With 2 bases clipped from V and 4 bases from J, the junction kept 6 bases outside the gene matches. Germline loops: CDR1 SNHLY, CDR2 FYNNEI. TCRdb keeps only in-frame clones here, not all; method: immunoSEQ multiplex PCR. This repertoire includes about 34,000 clones. The data originate from a study of T cells in women clearing cervical HPV infection. Specimen: blood buffy coat. The sequence was obtained from a woman aged 18 to 75 with a cervical HPV16 infection that either progressed to CIN3+ or cleared (not recorded which). This rearrangement joins TRBV2 to TRBJ2-3; 10 nucleotides agree with TRBD2. This chain's CDR3 is CASSEWERGGADTQYF. CDR3 DNA (partial): TGTGCCAGCAGTGAATGGGAGCGGGGGGGCGCAGATACG. The whole variable domain, remainder taken from reference TRBV2 and TRBJ2-3, is EPEVTQTPSHQVTQMGQEVILRCVPISNHLYFYWYRQILGQKVEFLVSFYNNEISEKSEIFDDQFSVERPDGSNFTLKIRSTKLEDSAMYFCASSEWERGGADTQYFGPGTRLTVL.